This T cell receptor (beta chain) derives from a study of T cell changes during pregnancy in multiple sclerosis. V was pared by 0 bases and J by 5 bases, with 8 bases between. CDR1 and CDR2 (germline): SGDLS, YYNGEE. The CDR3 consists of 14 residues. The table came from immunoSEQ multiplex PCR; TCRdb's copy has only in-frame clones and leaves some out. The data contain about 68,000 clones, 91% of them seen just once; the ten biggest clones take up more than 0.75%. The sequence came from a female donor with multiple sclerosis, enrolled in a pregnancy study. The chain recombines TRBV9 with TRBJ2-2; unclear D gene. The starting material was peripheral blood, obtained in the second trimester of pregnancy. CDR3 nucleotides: TGTGCCAGCAGCGTAGCCCCCTCTACCGGGGAGCTGTTTTTT. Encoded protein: CASSVAPSTGELFF.